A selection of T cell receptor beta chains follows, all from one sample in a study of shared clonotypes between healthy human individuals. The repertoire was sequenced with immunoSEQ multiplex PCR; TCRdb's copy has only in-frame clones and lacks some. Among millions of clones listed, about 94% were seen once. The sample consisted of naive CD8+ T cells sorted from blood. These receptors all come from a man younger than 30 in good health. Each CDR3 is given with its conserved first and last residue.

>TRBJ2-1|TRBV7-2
CASSQTRASGGPWNEQFF
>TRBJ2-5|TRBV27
CASSFVGGGLETQYF
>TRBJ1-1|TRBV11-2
CASSLHVTEAFF
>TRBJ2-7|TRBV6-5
CASSPATGAYEQYF
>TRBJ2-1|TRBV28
CASSAPAEETSGYNEQFF
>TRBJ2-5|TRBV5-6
CASSLGSNQETQYF
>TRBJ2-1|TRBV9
CASSTLAGGTYNEQFF
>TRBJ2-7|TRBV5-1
CASSLVAVGASRWEQYF
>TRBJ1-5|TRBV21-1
CASIIHRGGSQPQHF
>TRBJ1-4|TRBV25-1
CASSEYLGGSTNEKLFF
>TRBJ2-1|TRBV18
CASSPPVRNTNEQFF
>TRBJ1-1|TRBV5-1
CASSLEQGSTEAFF
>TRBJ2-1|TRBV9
CASSVVSRYNEQFF
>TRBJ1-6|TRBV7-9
CASSFGTARDSPLHF
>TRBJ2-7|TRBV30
CAWAAGTYEQYF
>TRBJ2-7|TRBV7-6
CASSLTSESGAYEQYF
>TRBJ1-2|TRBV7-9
CASSPTQGVGYTF
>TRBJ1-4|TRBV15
CATSASRTGTNEKLFF
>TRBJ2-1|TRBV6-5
CASSLAGGPLYEQFF
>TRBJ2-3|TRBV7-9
CASSPSGPTDTQYF
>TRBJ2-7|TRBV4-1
CASSQTSIAGDLYQQYF
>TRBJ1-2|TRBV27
CASRREGGYGYTF
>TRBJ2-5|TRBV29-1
CSGLQGRQETQYF
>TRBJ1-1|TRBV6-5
CASSPAGNAEAFF
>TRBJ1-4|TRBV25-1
CASGTSRGLFF
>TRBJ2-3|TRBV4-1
CASSPSGDTQYF
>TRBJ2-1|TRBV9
CASESGSGQGNEQFF
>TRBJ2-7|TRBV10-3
CAISDGTDSYEQYF
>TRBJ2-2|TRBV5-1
CASSPPPDTGELFF
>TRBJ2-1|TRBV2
CASSGRQQFF
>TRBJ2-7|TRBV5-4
CASSSPPAERGSYEQYF
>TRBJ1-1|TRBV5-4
CASSFEGQGGAFF
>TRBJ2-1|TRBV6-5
CASSASSGYNEQFF
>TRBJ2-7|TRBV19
CASRTGTGPYEQYF
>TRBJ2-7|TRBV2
CASSDGLVSGSEQYF
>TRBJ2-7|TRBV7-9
CASSPDSGEIRNHEQYF
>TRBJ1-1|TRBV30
CAWSSDIGTEAFF
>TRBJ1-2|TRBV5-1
CASSLRAETNYGYTF
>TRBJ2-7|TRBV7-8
CASSYGQGESSYEQYF
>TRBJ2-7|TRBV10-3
CAISGTLGDSYEQYF
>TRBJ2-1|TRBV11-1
CASSPWSGGRDNEQFF
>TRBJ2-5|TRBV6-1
CASSEYGTDGESHETQYF
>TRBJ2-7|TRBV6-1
CASSEGLAGGNSYEQYF
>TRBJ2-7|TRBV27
CASTNSLAGMEQYF
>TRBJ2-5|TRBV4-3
CASSQAASSETQYF
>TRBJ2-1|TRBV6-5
CASSYSTAGGVNEQFF
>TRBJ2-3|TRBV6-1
CASSDGDTDTQYF
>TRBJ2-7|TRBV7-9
CASKDRGYEQYF
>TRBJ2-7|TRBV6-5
CASSYSSGAQSYEQYF
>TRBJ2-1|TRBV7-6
CASSLAHSSYNEQFF
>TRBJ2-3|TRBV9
CASSVVGLSTDTQYF
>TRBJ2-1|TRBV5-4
CASSRLETSLSSYNEQFF